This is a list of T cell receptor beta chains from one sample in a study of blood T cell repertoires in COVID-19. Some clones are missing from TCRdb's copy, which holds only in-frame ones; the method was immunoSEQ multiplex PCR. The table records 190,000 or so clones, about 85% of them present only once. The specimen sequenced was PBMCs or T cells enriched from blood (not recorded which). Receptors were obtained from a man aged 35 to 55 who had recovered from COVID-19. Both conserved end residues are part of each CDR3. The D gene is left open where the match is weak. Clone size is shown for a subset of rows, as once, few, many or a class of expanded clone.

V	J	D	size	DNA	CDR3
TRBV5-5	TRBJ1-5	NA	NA	TGTGCCAGCAGCCACGGGGCTCGGGGGGCTAATCAGCCCCAGCATTTT	CASSHGARGANQPQHF
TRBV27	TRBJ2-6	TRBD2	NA	TGTGCCAGCAGGCCTAGCGGGGGGGCCAACGTCCTGACTTTC	CASRPSGGANVLTF
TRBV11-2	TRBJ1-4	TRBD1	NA	TGTGCCAGCAGCCGGGTGGGACAGGTTAATGAAAAACTGTTTTTT	CASSRVGQVNEKLFF
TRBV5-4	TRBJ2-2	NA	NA	TGTGCCAGCTCTGGTAAACAGGGCGACCCCGGGGAGCTGTTTTTT	CASSGKQGDPGELFF
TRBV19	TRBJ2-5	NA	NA	TGTGCCAGTAGTATAGTAAACAGAAAAGAGACCCAGTACTTC	CASSIVNRKETQYF
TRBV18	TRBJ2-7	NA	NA	TGTGCCAGCTCACCACTATTAGATTTGTCTGACGAGCAGTACTTC	CASSPLLDLSDEQYF
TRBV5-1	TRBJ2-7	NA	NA	TGCGCCAGCAGCTTGGTTGGCTGGACAGACGAGCAGTACTTC	CASSLVGWTDEQYF
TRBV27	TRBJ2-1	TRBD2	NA	TGTGCCAGCAGGGAACCGGGACTAGCGTCATACAATGAGCAGTTCTTC	CASREPGLASYNEQFF
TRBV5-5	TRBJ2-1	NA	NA	TGTGCCAGCAGCCAAACTAGAGTCTACAATGAGCAGTTCTTC	CASSQTRVYNEQFF
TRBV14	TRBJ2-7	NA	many	TGTGCCACCGGGGAGACGTCCTACGAGCAGTACTTC	CATGETSYEQYF
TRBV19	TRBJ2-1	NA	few	TGTGCCAGTAGCCCCCTCAGGGCAGCTTATGGTGAGCAGTTCTTC	CASSPLRAAYGEQFF
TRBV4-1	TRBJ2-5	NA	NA	TGCGCCAGCAGCCAAGCTCCCAGTCAAGAGACCCAGTACTTC	CASSQAPSQETQYF
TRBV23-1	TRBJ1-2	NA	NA	TGCGCCAGCAGTCTGCGGGACTATGGCTACACCTTC	CASSLRDYGYTF
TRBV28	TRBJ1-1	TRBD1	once	TGTGCCAGCTTTCCTCCTGGACAGGGGAAGGGCACTGAAGCTTTCTTT	CASFPPGQGKGTEAFF
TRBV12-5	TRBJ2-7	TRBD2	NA	TGTGCTAGTGGCGACGTACTAGCGGGAATCTACGAGCAGTACTTC	CASGDVLAGIYEQYF
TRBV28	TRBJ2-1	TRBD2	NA	TGTGCCAGCAGTTTCGGGGTCTTTAGACTAGCGGCGAGCTCCTACAATGAGCAGTTCTTC	CASSFGVFRLAASSYNEQFF
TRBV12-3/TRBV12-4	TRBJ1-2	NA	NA	TGTGCCAGCAGCCCAGGACAGTATGGCTACACCTTC	CASSPGQYGYTF
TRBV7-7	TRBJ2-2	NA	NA	TGTGCTAGCAGCCCCCAGAAGTTCGGGACTAACACCGGGGAGCTGTTTTTT	CASSPQKFGTNTGELFF
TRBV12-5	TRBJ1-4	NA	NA	TGTGCTAGTGGTTTGGGGACTTCAATGGATGAAAAACTGTTTTTT	CASGLGTSMDEKLFF
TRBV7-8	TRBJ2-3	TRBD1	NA	TGTGCCAGCAGCGTGGACAGGGGCAGCACAGATACGCAGTATTTT	CASSVDRGSTDTQYF
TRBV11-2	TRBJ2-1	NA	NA	TGTGCCAGCAGCTTAGGAGCCTCGCCTAACAGTTACAATGAGCAGTTCTTC	CASSLGASPNSYNEQFF
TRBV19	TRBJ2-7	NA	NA	TGTGCCAGTAGTATTGATCAGGGCTCCTACGAGCAGTACTTC	CASSIDQGSYEQYF
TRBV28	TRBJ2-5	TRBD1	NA	TGTGCCAGCAGTTTATCGACAGGGGGCCGGGAGACCCAGTACTTC	CASSLSTGGRETQYF
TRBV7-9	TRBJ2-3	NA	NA	TGTGCCAGCAGCTCCCAGAGAACAGGGACAGATACGCAGTATTTT	CASSSQRTGTDTQYF
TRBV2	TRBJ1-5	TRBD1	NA	TGTGCCAGCGGCGGGACAGACAATAGCAATCAGCCCCAGCATTTT	CASGGTDNSNQPQHF
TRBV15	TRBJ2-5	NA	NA	TGTGCCACCCGGGGGGCCCAAGAGACCCAGTACTTC	CATRGAQETQYF
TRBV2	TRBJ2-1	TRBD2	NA	TGTGCCAGCAGCGCCTCTTTGTGGGAGGGCGTGACCAATGAGCAGTTCTTC	CASSASLWEGVTNEQFF
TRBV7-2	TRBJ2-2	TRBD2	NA	TGTGCCAGCAGCTTAGCTAGCGGGAGTTGGACCGGGGAGCTGTTTTTT	CASSLASGSWTGELFF
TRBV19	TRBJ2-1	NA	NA	TGTGCCAGTAACCAGGACATCAGCTCCTACAATGAGCAGTTCTTC	CASNQDISSYNEQFF
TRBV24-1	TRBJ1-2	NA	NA	TGTGCCACCAGTGATGGGACAATATTCTATGGCTACACCTTC	CATSDGTIFYGYTF
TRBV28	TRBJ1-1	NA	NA	TGTGCCAGCAGTTTAATGGGGGCAGGGAACACTGAAGCTTTCTTT	CASSLMGAGNTEAFF
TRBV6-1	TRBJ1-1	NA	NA	TGTGCCAGCAGTGAACGGGGGGGTGAGTCTGAAGCTTTCTTT	CASSERGGESEAFF
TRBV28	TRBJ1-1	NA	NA	TGTGCCAGCAGTCCGCGGGGGGCCCCGAACACTGAAGCTTTCTTT	CASSPRGAPNTEAFF
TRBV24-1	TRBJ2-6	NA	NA	TGTGCCACCAGTCCCCCGTTTAGTAGCTCTGGGGCCAACGTCCTGACTTTC	CATSPPFSSSGANVLTF
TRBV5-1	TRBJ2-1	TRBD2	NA	TGCGCCAGCAGCTTGGAGGCTAGCGGGAGGACCTTCTCCTACAATGAGCAGTTCTTC	CASSLEASGRTFSYNEQFF
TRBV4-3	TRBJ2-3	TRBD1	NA	TGCGCCAGCAGCCTCCAGGTACAGGGGCAGGCAGATACGCAGTATTTT	CASSLQVQGQADTQYF
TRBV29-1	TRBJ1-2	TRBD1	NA	TGCAGCGTTCCGGGACAGGGTAACTATGGCTACACCTTC	CSVPGQGNYGYTF
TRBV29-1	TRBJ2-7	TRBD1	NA	TGCAGCATAAGACAGGGGGCGGGTTACGAGCAGTACTTC	CSIRQGAGYEQYF
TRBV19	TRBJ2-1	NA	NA	TGTGCCAGTCGCTCTGGGACTCCGAATGAGCAGTTCTTC	CASRSGTPNEQFF
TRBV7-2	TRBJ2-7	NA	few	TGTGCCAGCAGCTTAGACTTCTCCTACGAGCAGTACTTC	CASSLDFSYEQYF
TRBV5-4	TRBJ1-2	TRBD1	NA	TGTGCCAGCAGCCTACAGGGGCAGTTATCCTATGGCTACACCTTC	CASSLQGQLSYGYTF
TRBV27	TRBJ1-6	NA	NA	TGTGCCAGCAGTTTAGCGAGGGAGAGCTCCTATAATTCACCCCTCCACTTT	CASSLARESSYNSPLHF
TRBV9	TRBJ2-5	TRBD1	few	TGTGCCAGCAGCCTAGGGACAGAAGAGACCCAGTACTTC	CASSLGTEETQYF
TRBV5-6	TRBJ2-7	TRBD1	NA	TGTGCCAGCAGCTTAGACAGGGGGGTGTACGAGCAGTACTTC	CASSLDRGVYEQYF
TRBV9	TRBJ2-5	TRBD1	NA	TGTGCCAGCAGCGTGGGGACAGACCAAGAGACCCAGTACTTC	CASSVGTDQETQYF
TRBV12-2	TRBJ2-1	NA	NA	TGTGCAAGTCGCTCCAGGGGACTAGCTGTCTACAATGAGCAGTTCTTC	CASRSRGLAVYNEQFF
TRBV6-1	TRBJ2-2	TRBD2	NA	TGTGCCAGCAGTGAAGGACTAGCGGGCACCGGGGAGCTGTTTTTT	CASSEGLAGTGELFF
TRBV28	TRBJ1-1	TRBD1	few	TGTGCCAGCAACCAAAGAGGGGGCGAAGCTTTCTTT	CASNQRGGEAFF
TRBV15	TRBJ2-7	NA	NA	TGTGCCACCAGCAGTACAGGGCCTAGCTCCTACGAGCAGTACTTC	CATSSTGPSSYEQYF
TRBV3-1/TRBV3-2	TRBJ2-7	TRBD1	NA	TGTGCCAGCAGCCGGGGACAGGGGGCTCGGAGTTCCTACGAGCAGTACTTC	CASSRGQGARSSYEQYF
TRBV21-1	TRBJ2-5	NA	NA	TGTGCCAGCAGCAAAGGAAGGGGGACCGTTTACCAAGAGACCCAGTACTTC	CASSKGRGTVYQETQYF
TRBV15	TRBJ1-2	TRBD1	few	TGTGCCACCAGCAGAGAGTCAGGGGGCCGGGAGTACACCTTC	CATSRESGGREYTF
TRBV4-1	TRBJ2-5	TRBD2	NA	TGCGCCAGCAGCCAGAAAGCGGGATCGGGGGAGACCCAGTACTTC	CASSQKAGSGETQYF